Shown below are 9 T cell receptor beta chains from a single sample sequenced in a study of OX40 agonist ivuxolimab in advanced cancers. Assay: immunoSEQ multiplex PCR; the TCRdb copy retains only in-frame clones and omits some. The table records about 67,000 clones, 80% to 95% of them present only once. This sample comprised CD4+ or CD8+ T cells sorted from blood, obtained in a trial of the OX40 agonist ivuxolimab. The receptors were sampled from an adult with an advanced solid tumor such as melanoma, head and neck, liver or kidney cancer.

The chain carries TRBV7-6 and TRBJ2-7, with TRBD2 matching 10 bases. The CDR3 has 15 amino acids. J lost 2 bases, V lost 5 bases, and 6 bases had no gene match. Germline V CDR1 and CDR2: SGHVS, FNYEAQ. This chain's CDR3 is CASSPSGGATYEQYF. CDR3 bases: TGTGCCAGCAGCCCTAGCGGGGGCGCAACCTACGAGCAGTACTTC.

This chain links TRBV12-2 with TRBJ2-7; the table's D call, TRBD1, was not checked against the DNA. TRBV12-2 is assigned pseudogene status. This CDR3 contains 14 residues. The CDR3 nucleotides read TGTGCAAGTCGCTTTTCTCATAACATGAATGGGCAGTACTTC. It is translated as CASRFSHNMNGQYF.

In this sample, this clone turned up a few times. V gene TRBV4-1 combines with J gene TRBJ1-1; the D gene is possibly TRBD1 (5 bases). This CDR3 is 17 amino acids long. The V gene lost 1 base and the J gene lost 0 bases, with 15 bases spanning the gap. CDR1 and CDR2 (germline): MGHRA, YSYEKL. The DNA of the CDR3 is TGCGCCAGCAGCCAAGTTGGGGCACTTTATATGAACACTGAAGCTTTCTTT. Translated, it gives CASSQVGALYMNTEAFF.

As DNA, the CDR3 is TGTGCCAGCAGCTACCAGGGTAGGGGCTACACCTTC. It is translated as CASSYQGRGYTF. This chain joins TRBV2 and TRBJ1-2, with TRBD1 as a possible D gene (5 bases). The CDR3 runs 12 residues. CDR1 SNHLY and CDR2 FYNNEI come from the germline V gene. Trimming left V 6 bases short and J 8 bases short, with 13 bases between. Full variable domain (missing parts from reference TRBV2 and TRBJ1-2): EPEVTQTPSHQVTQMGQEVILRCVPISNHLYFYWYRQILGQKVEFLVSFYNNEISEKSEIFDDQFSVERPDGSNFTLKIRSTKLEDSAMYFCASSYQGRGYTFGSGTRLTVV.

The chain has TRBV19 and TRBJ1-5; the D gene is possibly TRBD1 (5 bases). This CDR3 is built from 15 residues. Germline V CDR1 and CDR2: LNHDA, SQIVND (reference sequence). V was trimmed by 10 bases and J by 4 bases, leaving 20 bases between them. In DNA, the CDR3 is TGTGCCATCCCACTGAAGGGGACCGTAAATCAGCCCCAGCATTTT. Its protein is CAIPLKGTVNQPQHF.

The rearrangement joins TRBV19 to TRBJ2-5; TRBD2 might be the D (6 bases). The CDR3 has 16 residues. Trimming removed 6 bases at V and 5 bases at J, with 22 bases between. The germline V gene encodes CDR1 LNHDA and CDR2 SQIVND (reference sequence). The CDR3 coding sequence is TGTGCCAGTAGCCCCGTTGCTAGCGAGTGGGGGGAGACCCAGTACTTC. Its translation is CASSPVASEWGETQYF.

The rearrangement uses TRBV4-1 and TRBJ2-7, with a tentative D call TRBD2 (6 bases). The V end was cut by 0 bases, the J end by 6 bases, with 15 bases between. This CDR3 comprises 15 residues. Germline assignment: CDR1 MGHRA and CDR2 YSYEKL. CDR3 DNA sequence: TGCGCCAGCAGCCAAGATCGGGAGCGTCGGGTCGAGCAGTACTTC. The encoded protein is CASSQDRERRVEQYF.

The genes are TRBV19 and TRBJ1-2, with D perhaps TRBD1 (5 bases). Trimming removed 4 bases from V and 8 bases from J, with 11 bases in between. Germline CDR1 is LNHDA and CDR2 is SQIVND (reference sequence). This CDR3 has 12 amino acids. The CDR3 nucleotides are TGTGCCAGTAGTAGGGCAGGGAGAGGCTACACCTTC. Protein sequence: CASSRAGRGYTF.

The chain links TRBV10-3 to TRBJ2-7, with 8 nucleotides matching TRBD1. The CDR3 consists of 14 residues. J was trimmed by 6 bases and V by 7 bases; bases with no gene match: 11. The germline gives CDR1 ENHRY, CDR2 SYGVKD. The CDR3 bases are TGTGCCATCACCGGCGGACAGGGAGAAGGCGAGCAGTACTTC. This gives the protein CAITGGQGEGEQYF.